Given below is one TCR beta chain in context. This specimen belongs to a study of blood T cell repertoires in COVID-19. The overall study: Material from acute and convalescent COVID-19 was sourced from the United States, Italy and Spain. In each case, the material was cDNA or gDNA derived from T cells, B-cell-depleted T cells, or PBMCs.

Authors' processing steps: Amplified reference gene primers provided the basis for estimating nucleated cell counts. Sequencing used immunoSEQ multiplex PCR; TCRdb keeps in-frame clones, though not all of them. That table supplies the V and J calls and clone size; D and trimming were determined from the DNA. The table shows roughly 110,000 clones, with approximately 81% occurring only once. CDR3 length: 15 amino acids. The junction had 2 bases not matched to a gene; V was cut back by 2 bases and J by 2 bases. The V gene's germline CDR1 is SGDLS and CDR2 YYNGEE. Material for sequencing was peripheral blood. The TCR sequence derives from a man aged 40-50 years with acute or convalescent COVID-19. This chain connects TRBV9 to TRBJ2-3; 10 positions agree with TRBD2. The DNA for the CDR3 is TGTGCCAGCAGCGTTCTAGCGGGGGACACAGATACGCAGTATTTT. Its translation: CASSVLAGDTDTQYF.